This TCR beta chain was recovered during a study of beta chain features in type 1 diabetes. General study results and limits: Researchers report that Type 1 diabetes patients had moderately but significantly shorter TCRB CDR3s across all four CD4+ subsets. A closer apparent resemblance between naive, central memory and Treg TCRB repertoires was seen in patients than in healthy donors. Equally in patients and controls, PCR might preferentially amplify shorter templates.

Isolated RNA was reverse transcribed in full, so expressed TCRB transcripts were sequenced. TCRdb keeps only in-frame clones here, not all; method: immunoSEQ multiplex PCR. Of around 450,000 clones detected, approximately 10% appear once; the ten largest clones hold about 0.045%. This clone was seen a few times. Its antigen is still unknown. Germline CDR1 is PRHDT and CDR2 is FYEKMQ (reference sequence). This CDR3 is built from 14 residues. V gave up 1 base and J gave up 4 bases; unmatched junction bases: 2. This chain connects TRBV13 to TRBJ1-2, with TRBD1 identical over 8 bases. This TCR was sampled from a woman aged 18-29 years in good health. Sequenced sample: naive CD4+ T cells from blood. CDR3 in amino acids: CASSLETGGYGYTF. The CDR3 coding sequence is TGTGCCAGCAGCTTAGAAACAGGGGGCTATGGCTACACCTTC. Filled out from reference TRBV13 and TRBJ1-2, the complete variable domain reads AAGVIQSPRHLIKEKRETATLKCYPIPRHDTVYWYQQGPGQDPQFLISFYEKMQSDKGSIPDRFSAQQFSDYHSELNMSSLELGDSALYFCASSLETGGYGYTFGSGTRLTVV.